The text below deals with one T cell receptor beta chain. Its antigen remains undetermined. Base qualities are not provided; no much larger clone lies one nucleotide away. The record originates from a study of blood T cell repertoires in COVID-19 (TCRdb year 2020). In terms of the full investigation: The collaborator samples originated in the United States, Italy and Spain and spanned the acute and convalescent phases of COVID-19. Sample metadata almost always included a de-identified subject ID, COVID-19 status, age in years and sex. Where available, HLA class I and class II types were obtained from metadata supplied by the sample provider rather than from assay-based typing. The repertoires were made available in a free public database intended to serve as a resource for research on the immune response to SARS-CoV-2. The material from the prospective study consisted of cDNA or gDNA derived from T cells, B-cell-depleted T cells, or PBMCs. Subjects who had been exposed to COVID-19, were actively infected with it, or had recovered from it provided the deeply sampled blood TCRbeta repertoires that made up the dataset. The samples were drawn from two sources: the first 160 participants of the ongoing ImmuneRACE study, and 1,254 subjects contributed by 6 global collaborators.

Collaborating institutions collected whole blood in K2EDTA tubes following their own protocols. For TCRbeta analysis, collaborators shipped samples in one of three forms: frozen whole blood, isolated PBMCs, or DNA extracted from either of those sample types. General study outcomes and caveats: The amount of clinical and demographic metadata varied by source and participant and was provided uncurated.

TCRbeta CDR3 regions were amplified from genomic DNA by means of the immunoSEQ Assay, a bias-controlled multiplex PCR. In the source study's methods: Within the assay, amplification of reference gene primers was used to estimate how many nucleated cells each sample contained. To quantify the absolute abundance of each unique TCRbeta CDR3 rearrangement, sequence reads were collapsed and filtered. For each sample, productive Simpson clonality was calculated by taking the square root of Simpson's diversity index across productive rearrangements. TCRdb retrieved this table from immuneACCESS and kept in-frame rearrangements only. Not all clones are present; in checked studies, unresolved V genes account for under half, and no reason is known for the remainder. V and J calls and clone size come straight from that table; D and trimming were deduced from the DNA. In this sample the table shows more than 75,000 clones, 84% of which occur a single time. The ten largest make up roughly 10% of the sample.

The sequence was obtained from a human donor in a cohort sampled during active COVID-19. The sequencing input was peripheral blood.

The DNA is as follows: TGTGCCAGCAGTCAGCGCGGTACTAACTATGGCTACACCTTC. This translates into CASSQRGTNYGYTF. The rearranged chain carries TRBV25-1 and TRBJ1-2, with the D gene uncertain. In the germline V gene, CDR1 corresponds to MGHDK and CDR2 to SYGVNS. The V end loses 5 bases and the J end loses 0 bases, and a stretch of 10 bases separates them. CDR3 length: 14 amino acids, cysteine to phenylalanine. The kept DNA is CDR3 alone, 42 bases in frame from the first base.